The clone carrying this TCR beta chain has only one observation. Its specificity is unknown. The CDR3 is 13 amino acids. Germline CDR1 is SNHLY and CDR2 is FYNNEI. V shed 5 bases and J shed 1 base, with 8 bases lying between them. The data stem from a study of CD8+ T cells in alopecia areata. RNA extraction was followed by reverse transcription into cDNA, which acted as the sequencing template. Here immunoSEQ multiplex PCR was the method, and the copy in TCRdb shows in-frame clones only, minus some. The sample records about 200,000 clones, about 61% being singletons. Notes on the study in general: Alopecia totalis/universalis scalp especially showed more expanded CD8+ clones than normal scalp.

V is TRBV2 and J is TRBJ1-1; no clear D gene. The specimen sequenced was CD8+ T cells sorted from blood. The sequence was collected from a human donor in good health. CDR3 sequence: CASSSPSNTEAFF. The DNA for the CDR3 is TGTGCCAGCAGTTCTCCCTCGAACACTGAAGCTTTCTTT.